The 17 T cell receptor beta chains below come from one sample, sequenced in a study of blood T cell repertoires in COVID-19. Profiled with immunoSEQ multiplex PCR; TCRdb holds only in-frame clones, not every one. The sample contains about 260,000 clones, approximately 86% of which appear only once. The sample consisted of peripheral blood. These receptors all stem from a man aged 25 to 45 with active or convalescent COVID-19.

The chain employs TRBV4-1 and TRBJ1-5; tentatively, D is TRBD1 (6 bases). Trimming stripped 1 base from V and 5 bases from J, with 12 bases between. CDR3 length: 15 amino acids. Germline V gene data show CDR1 as MGHRA and CDR2 as YSYEKL. CDR3 sequence: CASSQAGQTHQPQHF. As DNA, the CDR3 is TGCGCCAGCAGCCAAGCTGGACAGACCCATCAGCCCCAGCATTTT.

CDR3 sequence: CASSLVAGLKDTEAFF. CDR3 DNA: TGTGCCAGCAGCTTGGTCGCGGGGCTGAAAGACACTGAAGCTTTCTTT. The chain recombines TRBV5-4 with TRBJ1-1; maybe TRBD1 (5 bases). The CDR3 contains 16 residues. CDR1 and CDR2 from the germline V gene are SGHNT and YYREEE (reference sequence). The V gene lost 0 bases and the J gene lost 3 bases, with 15 bases spanning the gap.

The rearrangement uses TRBV4-3 and TRBJ1-5, with no clear D. Germline loops: CDR1 LGHNA, CDR2 YSLEER. This CDR3 contains 15 residues. The germline V and J ends were trimmed by 0 bases and 2 bases, with 8 bases remaining between them. CDR3 nucleotide sequence: TGCGCCAGCAGCCAAGATGCAGGTCGCAATCAGCCCCAGCATTTT. This encodes CASSQDAGRNQPQHF.

The CDR3 sequence: CASSTRPQETQYF. The CDR3 nucleotides are TGTGCCAGCAGCACTAGACCGCAAGAGACCCAGTACTTC. This chain links TRBV6-5 with TRBJ2-5; possible D gene TRBD2, 5 bases. Trimming removed 6 bases from V and 2 bases from J, with 10 bases in between. Per the germline V gene, CDR1 is MNHEY and CDR2 is SVGAGI. This CDR3 spans 13 amino acids.

In its sample, this clone was seen a few times. The V gene is TRBV9, the J gene TRBJ2-5; 10 bases are shared with TRBD2. Unmatched junction bases numbered 4, after V lost 4 bases and J lost 1 base. The CDR3 is 15 amino acids. Germline V gene data show CDR1 as SGDLS and CDR2 as YYNGEE. As DNA, the CDR3 is TGTGCCAGCAGCAATAAGCGGGGGGGCCAAGAGACCCAGTACTTC. This sequence encodes CASSNKRGGQETQYF.

The V call is TRBV3-1 (or the pseudogene TRBV3-2), the J call TRBJ1-2; the match to TRBD1 covers 11 bases. Germline CDR1 is LGHDT and CDR2 is YNNKEL (reference sequence). V lost 4 bases and J lost 7; bases outside the gene matches: 8. The CDR3 extends over 15 amino acids. DNA of the CDR3: TGTGCCAGCAGCCTCCCGGACAGGGGGCTCGGTGGCTACACCTTC. The encoded protein is CASSLPDRGLGGYTF.

The chain employs TRBV18 and TRBJ1-6, with D unresolved. Looked up from germline, CDR1 is KGHSH and CDR2 is LQKENI. Trimming removed 2 bases from V and 7 bases from J, with 15 bases in between. CDR3 length: 16 amino acids. The CDR3 DNA sequence: TGTGCCAGCTCACCATCACCACAGAATTCCAATTCACCCCTCCACTTT. Encoded protein: CASSPSPQNSNSPLHF.

The J gene is TRBJ1-1, the V gene TRBV9, with D possibly TRBD1 on 5 matching bases. This CDR3 contains 14 residues. V was cut by 4 bases and J by 3 bases, with 13 bases left in between. Germline CDR1 reads SGDLS; CDR2 reads YYNGEE. Here the CDR3 reads CASSSFAGDTEAFF. The DNA for the CDR3 is TGTGCCAGCAGCTCCTTCGCGGGGGACACTGAAGCTTTCTTT.

The rearrangement joins TRBV18 to TRBJ1-1, with D hard to call. V lost 1 base and J 2 bases, leaving 14 bases between the germline ends. CDR1 is KGHSH and CDR2 is LQKENI in the germline V gene. The CDR3 consists of 16 residues. As DNA, the CDR3 is TGTGCCAGCTCACCACTCTCTAACAGTCTCAACACTGAAGCTTTCTTT. It encodes CASSPLSNSLNTEAFF.

The gene calls are TRBV7-2 and TRBJ2-4; D is perhaps TRBD1 (6 bases). The CDR3 has 15 residues. V was shortened by 3 bases and J by 3 bases, with 12 bases between the two germline ends. CDR1 and CDR2 from the germline V gene are SGHTA and FQGNSA. The CDR3 DNA reads as TGTGCCAGCAGCTTCTGGGGGCCCGGCAAAAACATTCAGTACTTC. It encodes CASSFWGPGKNIQYF.

As concerns this clone: An end of the junction differs from the germline gene, which may be a read error. This rearrangement joins TRBV2 to TRBJ2-7; perhaps TRBD2 as D (5 bases). The germline gives CDR1 SNHLY, CDR2 FYNNEI. The CDR3 consists of 12 residues. CDR3 in amino acids: CASSTNQDLSDF. The CDR3 DNA reads as TGTGCCAGCAGCACCAACCAGGACTTGAGCGACTTC.

The chain employs TRBV27 and TRBJ1-5; 10 positions agree with TRBD1. The germline gives CDR1 MNHEY, CDR2 SMNVEV (reference sequence). This CDR3 has 15 residues. The V and J ends lost 6 bases and 4 bases, in that order; junction bases with no gene match: 6. In DNA form, the CDR3 reads TGTGCCAGCAGGCAGGGGACAGGGGTAAATCAGCCCCAGCATTTT. This encodes CASRQGTGVNQPQHF.

This rearrangement joins TRBV25-1 to TRBJ2-3; D uncertain. Germline V gene data show CDR1 as MGHDK and CDR2 as SYGVNS. CDR3 length equals 15 residues. The V gene lost 0 bases and the J gene lost 3 bases, with 10 bases spanning the gap. CDR3 bases: TGTGCCAGCAGTGAATACGATAGTTTTACAGATACGCAGTATTTT. It yields the protein CASSEYDSFTDTQYF.

A single count supports this clone. This chain links TRBV7-3 with TRBJ2-1, with TRBD1 matching 10 bases. CDR3 length equals 13 residues. The V and J ends lost 5 bases and 9 bases, in that order; junction bases with no gene match: 4. Germline assignment: CDR1 SGHTA and CDR2 FQGTGA. The CDR3 sequence: CASSLGTGVEQFF. In DNA form, the CDR3 reads TGTGCCAGCAGCCTCGGGACAGGGGTTGAGCAGTTCTTC. The full variable domain, in which reference TRBV7-3 and TRBJ2-1 provide the parts outside the CDR3, is GAGVSQTPSNKVTEKGKYVELRCDPISGHTALYWYRQSLGQGPEFLIYFQGTGAADDSGLPNDRFFAVRPEGSVSTLKIQRTERGDSAVYLCASSLGTGVEQFFGPGTRLTVL.

This clone showed up just once. V and J are TRBV12-3 or TRBV12-4 and TRBJ2-1, with D perhaps matching TRBD2 (6 bases). The V gene lost 7 bases and the J gene lost 8 bases, with 9 bases spanning the gap. The CDR3 contains 11 residues. The CDR3 loop reads CASTPGDEQFF. The DNA for the CDR3 is TGTGCCAGCACCCCGGGGGATGAGCAGTTCTTC.

The genes are TRBV5-1 and TRBJ2-1; 10 positions agree with TRBD2. There are 16 residues in the CDR3. Per the germline V gene, CDR1 is SGHRS and CDR2 is YFSETQ. Trimming took 0 bases from V and 8 from J; bases not matched to a gene: 8. CDR3 nucleotide sequence: TGCGCCAGCAGCTTGGGAGCGGGGGGGCCTGTTGATGAGCAGTTCTTC. Its protein product is CASSLGAGGPVDEQFF.

This clone was detected a few times. Other DNA variants within this sample encode the same CDR3. The V call is TRBV2, the J call TRBJ1-5; a possible D gene is TRBD1 (5 bases). Germline lookup yields CDR1 SNHLY and CDR2 FYNNEI. The V and J ends lost 8 bases and 3 bases respectively, with 11 bases between them. The CDR3 contains 13 residues. CDR3 coding DNA: TGTGCCAGCTCAGGGCAGGCCAATCAGCCCCAGCATTTT. This translates into CASSGQANQPQHF.